Below, 17 T cell receptor beta chains from the same sample are listed, as sequenced in a study of T cell repertoires in cytomegalovirus infection. TCRdb passed the reads through MiXCR, listing each CDR3 protein once. The sample gives roughly 68,000 distinct CDR3 sequences, 20% to 25% of which show up once; approximately 79% is in the top ten. These TCRs' antigens remain unknown. Sequencing used PBMCs, sequenced either directly or after in vitro stimulation (not recorded which). The receptors stem from a human donor in good health (CMV status not recorded). Some clones in this sample may be carry-over from other donors' samples.

The rearrangement links TRBV28 to TRBJ2-3; D unclear. Trimming shortened V by 1 base and J by 2 bases, and 13 bases separated the two germline ends. The germline gives CDR1 MDHEN, CDR2 SYDVKM. This CDR3 region has 16 residues. This CDR3 is CASSLFHVVDTDTQYF. The CDR3 bases are TGTGCCAGCAGTTTATTTCACGTAGTCGACACAGATACGCAGTATTTT.

The V gene is TRBV20-1, the J gene TRBJ2-3; 10 bases fit TRBD2. The ends lost 5 bases at V and 4 bases at J; junction bases unmatched: 12. There are 16 residues in the CDR3. Germline V gives CDR1 DFQATT, CDR2 SNEGSKA (reference sequence). The CDR3 coding sequence is TGCAGTGCTCTCCTAGCGGGAGTAAGGGTATCAGATACGCAGTATTTT. Its translation: CSALLAGVRVSDTQYF.

The V call is TRBV11-2, the J call TRBJ2-5; TRBD2 agrees at 11 bases. CDR1 and CDR2 from the germline V gene are SGHAT and FQNNGV. There are 16 residues in the CDR3. The V gene end was trimmed by 1 base and the J gene end by 5 bases; junction bases not matched to a gene: 6. CDR3 bases: TGTGCCAGCAGCTTAGCTGGTAGCGGGAGGGCGGAGACCCAGTACTTC. This gives the protein CASSLAGSGRAETQYF.

The chain combines TRBV12-3 or TRBV12-4 with TRBJ1-5; the match to TRBD1 covers 12 bases. The V gene end was trimmed by 2 bases and the J gene end by 6 bases; junction bases not matched to a gene: 5. This CDR3 spans 16 amino acids. The CDR3 DNA is TGTGCCAGCAGTTTAAGGAGGGACAGGGGGCTTCAGCCCCAGCATTTT. Its translation is CASSLRRDRGLQPQHF.

The chain is built from TRBV24-1 and TRBJ2-3; TRBD2 agrees at 9 bases. This CDR3 is 15 amino acids long. V trimming: 5 bases; J trimming: 4 bases; junction bases outside the gene matches: 6. Looked up from germline, CDR1 is KGHDR and CDR2 is SFDVKD. The CDR3 nucleotides read TGTGCCACCAGTGGGGTAGCGGGAGCTTCAGATACGCAGTATTTT. Protein: CATSGVAGASDTQYF.

The chain links TRBV4-1 to TRBJ2-5; D possibly matches TRBD1 or TRBD2 (6 bases each). The V gene's germline CDR1 is MGHRA and CDR2 YSYEKL. Trimming cost V 0 bases and J 7 bases, with 21 bases left between them. The CDR3 runs 17 residues. CDR3 in amino acids: CASSQEGGGGGLGTQYF. CDR3 nucleotides: TGCGCCAGCAGCCAAGAGGGGGGCGGAGGAGGTTTAGGGACCCAGTACTTC.

This clonotype has at least ten counts. The J gene is TRBJ2-3, the V gene TRBV7-2; 14 nucleotides agree with TRBD2. The CDR3 has 18 amino acids. Unmatched junction bases numbered 9, after V lost 2 bases and J lost 5 bases. Germline CDR1 and CDR2: SGHTA and FQGNSA. The CDR3 protein is CASSLRPGTSGSIDTQYF. The DNA of the CDR3 is TGTGCCAGCAGCTTAAGGCCCGGGACTAGCGGGAGTATAGATACGCAGTATTTT.

The chain links TRBV3-1 to TRBJ2-4; D perhaps matches TRBD2 (7 bases). V lost 4 bases, J lost 5 bases, and 9 bases lay in between. CDR1 LGHDT and CDR2 YNNKEL come from the germline V gene (reference sequence). CDR3 size: 13 residues. In nucleotides, the CDR3 is TGTGCCAGCAGCCGGGGGGGCCAAAACATTCAGTACTTC. This encodes CASSRGGQNIQYF. The whole variable domain, remainder taken from reference TRBV3-1 and TRBJ2-4, is DTAVSQTPKYLVTQMGNDKSIKCEQNLGHDTMYWYKQDSKKFLKIMFSYNNKELIINETVPNRFSPKSPDKAHLNLHINSLELGDSAVYFCASSRGGQNIQYFGAGTRLSVL.

Many counts were recorded for this clonotype. The chain has TRBV7-2 and TRBJ1-4, with no clear D. Per germline, CDR1 SGHTA and CDR2 FQGNSA. This CDR3 contains 11 residues. Trimming cost V 4 bases and J 14 bases, with 11 bases left between them. The CDR3 DNA is TGTGCCAGCAGCTCGTCCCTTGGGCTGTTTTTT. It encodes CASSSSLGLFF.

This clonotype has more than one count but fewer than ten. CDR3 nucleotide sequence: TGTGCCAGCAGTTTCAACCTAGCGGGAAATGAGCAGTTCTTC. This gives the protein CASSFNLAGNEQFF. The rearrangement links TRBV12-3 or TRBV12-4 to TRBJ2-1, with 9 nucleotides matching TRBD2. This CDR3 has 14 amino acids. Losses at the gene ends were 3 bases for V and 7 bases for J; bases not matched to a gene: 4.

Many counts were recorded for this clonotype. The chain couples TRBV7-9 to TRBJ2-1; 7 bases match TRBD2. Trimming at V came to 6 bases and at J to 9 bases, leaving 17 bases not matched to a gene. There are 16 residues in the CDR3. CDR1 and CDR2 (germline): SEHNR, FQNEAQ (reference sequence). The CDR3: CASRAVSAGVVAEQFF. The CDR3 coding sequence is TGTGCCAGCAGGGCCGTATCGGCGGGAGTTGTGGCTGAGCAGTTCTTC.

This clonotype was seen a few times. J is TRBJ2-1 and V is TRBV20-1, with TRBD2 matching 14 bases. The junction had 19 bases not matched to a gene; V was cut back by 4 bases and J by 8 bases. The length of the CDR3 is 19 residues. CDR1 DFQATT and CDR2 SNEGSKA come from the germline V gene (reference sequence). CDR3 loop: CSATSIQGTSGSPPDEQFF. The CDR3 DNA is TGCAGTGCTACCAGTATACAAGGGACTAGCGGGAGTCCCCCCGATGAGCAGTTCTTC.

The chain joins TRBV7-2 to TRBJ1-1; D gene uncertain. The V end lost 5 bases, the J end lost 2 bases, and 9 bases lay between the germline ends. Germline V gene sequence: CDR1 SGHTA, CDR2 FQGNSA. The CDR3 is 13 residues long. The CDR3 here is CASSLTTNTEAFF. The CDR3, as DNA: TGTGCCAGCAGCCTCACAACCAACACTGAAGCTTTCTTT. Looking up the rest from reference TRBV7-2 and TRBJ1-1 gives the full variable domain: GAGVSQSPSNKVTEKGKDVELRCDPISGHTALYWYRQSLGQGLEFLIYFQGNSAPDKSGLPSDRFSAERTGGSVSTLTIQRTQQEDSAVYLCASSLTTNTEAFFGQGTRLTVV.

This clonotype was recorded a few times. The chain couples TRBV20-1 to TRBJ2-3, with 7 bases that match TRBD2. The germline CDR1 and CDR2 sequences are DFQATT and SNEGSKA (reference sequence). The CDR3 runs 16 residues. V lost 0 bases to trimming and J lost 1 base; unmatched junction nucleotides: 7. CDR3 sequence (DNA): TGCAGTGCTAGAGACCTCCGGGCGGGGGGCACAGATACGCAGTATTTT. It is translated as CSARDLRAGGTDTQYF.

The chain joins TRBV6-2 or TRBV6-3 to TRBJ2-1, with D possibly matching TRBD2 (6 bases). Germline values: CDR1 MNHEY, CDR2 SVGEGT. The CDR3 length is 12 residues. DNA for the CDR3: TGTGCGTCCGGAGGGAGATACAATGAGCAGTTCTTC. The encoded protein is CASGGRYNEQFF.

Here the CDR3 reads CSVPDRYQETQYF. The CDR3 nucleotides are TGCAGCGTTCCCGACCGCTACCAAGAGACCCAGTACTTC. The chain carries TRBV29-1 and TRBJ2-5; no definite D call. This CDR3 region has 13 residues. Trimming pared 5 bases from V and 0 bases from J, leaving 10 bases between. Germline CDR1 reads SQVTM; CDR2 reads ANQGSEA.

This chain links TRBV15 with TRBJ1-4; D gene unclear. The CDR3 length is 14 residues. Germline V CDR1 and CDR2: LNHNV, YYDKDF (reference sequence). Trimming stripped 1 base from V and 5 bases from J, with 8 bases between. CDR3 nucleotides: TGTGCCACCAGCAGAGGAGAATCCAATGAAAAACTGTTTTTT. This encodes CATSRGESNEKLFF.